The 9 T cell receptor beta chains given below trace back to one sample, sequenced in a study of control samples from healthy donors and cancer patients. Using immunoSEQ multiplex PCR, the repertoire was profiled, and TCRdb retains in-frame clones only, with some absent. The sample contains some 150,000 clones, approximately 94% of which appear only once. The specimen sequenced was PBMCs. The source of these receptors is a man aged 55 to 69 with colorectal cancer.

This chain's CDR3 is CASSLVLTSGDRELFF. In DNA, the CDR3 is TGTGCCAGCAGCTTAGTGTTGACTAGCGGGGACCGGGAGCTGTTTTTT. The chain is built from TRBV7-2 and TRBJ2-2; 11 positions match TRBD2. Germline lookup yields CDR1 SGHTA and CDR2 FQGNSA. CDR3 length: 16 amino acids. The trim removed 1 base at V and 9 bases at J, leaving 7 bases unmatched.

The chain is built from TRBV19 and TRBJ1-5, with a possible D match to TRBD1 (5 bases). Germline values: CDR1 LNHDA, CDR2 SQIVND (reference sequence). The CDR3 is made up of 15 amino acids. Trimming shortened V by 6 bases and J by 0 bases, and 12 bases separated the two germline ends. CDR3 amino acids: CASSGRDYSNQPQHF. The CDR3 nucleotides read TGTGCCAGTAGCGGCCGGGACTATAGCAATCAGCCCCAGCATTTT.

The rearrangement uses TRBV7-6 and TRBJ2-5; a weak D match, TRBD1 (6 bases). This CDR3 has 15 residues. Trimming took 4 bases from V and 2 from J, leaving 14 bases between them. The V gene's germline CDR1 is SGHVS and CDR2 FNYEAQ. DNA for the CDR3: TGTGCCAGCAGCTGGACCAACGGACAGCAAGAGACCCAGTACTTC. It codes for CASSWTNGQQETQYF.

The table lists this clone with a count of one. V is TRBV29-1 and J is TRBJ2-1, with 8 bases fitting TRBD2. The junction had 6 bases not matched to a gene; V was cut back by 3 bases and J by 2 bases. This CDR3 region has 15 residues. Germline CDR1 is SQVTM and CDR2 is ANQGSEA. The CDR3 protein is CSVDQGGGPYNEQFF. The CDR3 region has the DNA TGCAGCGTTGATCAGGGCGGGGGGCCCTACAATGAGCAGTTCTTC.

The chain joins TRBV6-5 to TRBJ1-2; tentative D call: TRBD1 (6 bases). CDR3 length: 16 residues. Germline loops: CDR1 MNHEY, CDR2 SVGAGI. V shed 2 bases and J shed 6 bases, with 19 bases lying between them. CDR3: CASSYPDRLSNNGYTF. CDR3 bases: TGTGCCAGCAGTTACCCCGACAGGCTAAGTAATAATGGCTACACCTTC.

The chain carries TRBV12-5 and TRBJ1-2; 12 positions agree with TRBD1. Germline V gene lookup returns CDR1 LGHNT and CDR2 FRNRAP. V trimming: 3 bases; J trimming: 2 bases; junction bases outside the gene matches: 1. The CDR3 spans 15 residues. The CDR3 loop is CASGFGTGGNYGYTF. CDR3 coding DNA: TGTGCTAGTGGTTTTGGGACAGGGGGCAACTATGGCTACACCTTC.

The CDR3 nucleotides are TGTGCCAGCAGCTCGGAGCGGATCCCTGGATACGAGCAGTACTTC. Translation: CASSSERIPGYEQYF. This chain uses TRBV7-8 with TRBJ2-7; D is perhaps TRBD2 (5 bases). The V end was cut by 4 bases, the J end by 4 bases, with 17 bases between. The CDR3 is made up of 15 amino acids. CDR1 is SGHVS, CDR2 FQNEAQ, per germline. Together with reference TRBV7-8 and TRBJ2-7, the CDR3 gives the full variable domain: GAGVSQSPRYKVAKRGQDVALRCDPISGHVSLFWYQQALGQGPEFLTYFQNEAQLDKSGLPSDRFFAERPEGSVSTLKIQRTQQEDSAVYLCASSSERIPGYEQYFGPGTRLTVT.

DNA of the CDR3: TGCAGCGGCCAGTTCAAGTTAACTAGCACAGATACGCAGTATTTT. Residues: CSGQFKLTSTDTQYF. This sequence joins TRBV29-1 and TRBJ2-3; D is ambiguous. The CDR3 runs 15 residues. The V gene's germline CDR1 is SQVTM and CDR2 ANQGSEA. Between the trimmed V and J ends, which lost 7 bases and 0 bases, there was a span of 17 bases.

Written as DNA, the CDR3 is TGTGCCAGCAGCACCTTCCTAACAGGGGGTGAAAAACTGTTTTTT. This gives the protein CASSTFLTGGEKLFF. This chain links TRBV11-2 with TRBJ1-4; 8 nucleotides agree with TRBD1. V was pared by 5 bases and J by 7 bases, with 9 bases of the junction left unmatched. CDR1 and CDR2 from the germline V gene are SGHAT and FQNNGV. This CDR3 spans 15 amino acids. The variable domain in full, with the rest retrieved from reference TRBV11-2 and TRBJ1-4, is EAGVAQSPRYKIIEKRQSVAFWCNPISGHATLYWYQQILGQGPKLLIQFQNNGVVDDSQLPKDRFSAERLKGVDSTLKIQPAKLEDSAVYLCASSTFLTGGEKLFFGSGTQLSVL.